This entry lists 6 T cell receptor beta chains sequenced from one sample in a study of T cell clones after liver transplantation. The repertoire was sequenced with immunoSEQ multiplex PCR; TCRdb's copy has only in-frame clones and lacks some. The sample has 55,000 to 70,000 clones, more than 85% seen once; the top ten hold 0.75% to 1%. Sequenced material: CD4+ T cells from blood, taken about 27 months after liver transplant. The receptor source for this set is a human patient who received a liver transplant. Some T cells may be supplied by the graft donor.

The V and J genes are TRBV27 and TRBJ2-3; D is ambiguous. The CDR3 has 15 amino acids. Trimming left V 6 bases short and J 0 bases short, with 13 bases between. The germline gives CDR1 MNHEY, CDR2 SMNVEV (reference sequence). CDR3 nucleotide sequence: TGTGCCAGCAGCTTCGGTCAGAGAAGCACAGATACGCAGTATTTT. It codes for CASSFGQRSTDTQYF.

The chain has TRBV19 and TRBJ2-7, with no clear D. V was clipped by 6 bases and J by 6 bases, with 18 bases between them. Germline assignment: CDR1 LNHDA and CDR2 SQIVND (reference sequence). The CDR3 is 14 amino acids. In nucleotides, the CDR3 is TGTGCCAGTAGCGTTGCCCGAAATTCCCGCGAGCAGTACTTC. Protein sequence: CASSVARNSREQYF.

The chain's CDR3 is CASSQVPGATGGYTF. DNA of the CDR3: TGCGCCAGCAGCCAAGTCCCGGGGGCCACTGGGGGCTACACCTTC. The chain uses TRBV4-3 and TRBJ1-2, with a possible D match to TRBD1 (6 bases). From germline, CDR1 is LGHNA and CDR2 YSLEER. The V end was cut by 1 base, the J end by 8 bases, with 17 bases between. CDR3 length: 15 residues.

The rearrangement joins TRBV19 to TRBJ2-7; tentative D call: TRBD2 (6 bases). In germline, CDR1 is LNHDA, CDR2 SQIVND (reference sequence). CDR3 size: 14 residues. The ends were cut back, 1 base at V and 1 base at J, with 8 bases in the middle. The CDR3 nucleotides are TGTGCCAGTAGTATAGGGCGGGGATCCTACGAGCAGTACTTC. It codes for CASSIGRGSYEQYF.

The chain joins TRBV11-2 to TRBJ2-2; 10 nucleotides line up with TRBD2. The CDR3 is made up of 17 amino acids. Germline V gene lookup returns CDR1 SGHAT and CDR2 FQNNGV. The V gene end was trimmed by 0 bases and the J gene end by 4 bases; junction bases not matched to a gene: 5. The CDR3 coding sequence is TGTGCCAGCAGCTTAGATCAGGGACTAGCGAGCACCGGGGAGCTGTTTTTT. This translates into CASSLDQGLASTGELFF.

The rearrangement links TRBV5-1 to TRBJ2-2; 7 nucleotides align to TRBD1. With V trimmed by 4 bases and J by 4 bases, 4 bases remained unmatched. This CDR3 spans 14 amino acids. Germline CDR1 is SGHRS and CDR2 is YFSETQ. DNA for the CDR3: TGCGCCAGCAGCCCCCGACAGGGCACCGGGGAGCTGTTTTTT. This encodes CASSPRQGTGELFF.